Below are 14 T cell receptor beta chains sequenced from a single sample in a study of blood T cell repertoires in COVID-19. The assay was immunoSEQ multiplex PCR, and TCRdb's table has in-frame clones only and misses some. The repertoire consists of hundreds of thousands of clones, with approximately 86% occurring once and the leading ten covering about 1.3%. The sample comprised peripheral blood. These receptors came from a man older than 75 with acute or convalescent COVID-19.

The CDR3 DNA follows: TGTGCCAGCAGTCCGACAGGGGACTATGGCTACACCTTC. It is translated as CASSPTGDYGYTF. The chain carries TRBV5-4 and TRBJ1-2; 8 nucleotides align to TRBD1. J lost 3 bases, V lost 5 bases, and 3 bases had no gene match. The germline V gene has CDR1 SGHNT and CDR2 YYREEE (reference sequence). This CDR3 has 13 residues.

CDR3 protein: CASSAGTSGSGEQFF. The DNA of the CDR3 is TGCGCCAGCAGCGCCGGGACTAGCGGGAGTGGGGAGCAGTTCTTC. The rearrangement uses TRBV5-1 and TRBJ2-1, with 14 bases identical to TRBD2. Germline CDR1 SGHRS, CDR2 YFSETQ. CDR3 size: 15 residues. The V segment lost 4 bases and the J segment 10 bases; nucleotides outside the gene matches: 7.

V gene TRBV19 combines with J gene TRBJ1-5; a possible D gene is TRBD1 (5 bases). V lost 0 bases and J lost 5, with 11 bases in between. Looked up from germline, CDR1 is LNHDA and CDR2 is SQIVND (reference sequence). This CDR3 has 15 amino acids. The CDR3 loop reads CASSIDGGKHQPQHF. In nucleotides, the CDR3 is TGTGCCAGTAGTATAGATGGGGGGAAGCATCAGCCCCAGCATTTT. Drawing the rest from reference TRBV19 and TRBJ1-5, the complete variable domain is DGGITQSPKYLFRKEGQNVTLSCEQNLNHDAMYWYRQDPGQGLRLIYYSQIVNDFQKGDIAEGYSVSREKKESFPLTVTSAQKNPTAFYLCASSIDGGKHQPQHFGDGTRLSIL.

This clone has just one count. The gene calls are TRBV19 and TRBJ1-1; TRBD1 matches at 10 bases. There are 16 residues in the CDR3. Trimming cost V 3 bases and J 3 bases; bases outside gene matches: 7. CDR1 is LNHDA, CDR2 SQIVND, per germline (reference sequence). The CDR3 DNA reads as TGTGCCAGTAGTATGACCCATGGACAGGGGGACACTGAAGCTTTCTTT. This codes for CASSMTHGQGDTEAFF.

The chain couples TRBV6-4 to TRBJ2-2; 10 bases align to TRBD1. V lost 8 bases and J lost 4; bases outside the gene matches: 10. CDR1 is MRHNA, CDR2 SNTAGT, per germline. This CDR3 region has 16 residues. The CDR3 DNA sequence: TGTGCCAGCGCCGAAAGGGACAGGGGATCCACCGGGGAGCTGTTTTTT. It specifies CASAERDRGSTGELFF.

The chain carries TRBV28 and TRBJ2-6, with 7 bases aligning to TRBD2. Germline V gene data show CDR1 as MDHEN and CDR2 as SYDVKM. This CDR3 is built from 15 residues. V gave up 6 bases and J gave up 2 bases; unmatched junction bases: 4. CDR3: CASSPGGTGANVLTF. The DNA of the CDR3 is TGTGCCAGCAGCCCGGGAGGTACTGGGGCCAACGTCCTGACTTTC.

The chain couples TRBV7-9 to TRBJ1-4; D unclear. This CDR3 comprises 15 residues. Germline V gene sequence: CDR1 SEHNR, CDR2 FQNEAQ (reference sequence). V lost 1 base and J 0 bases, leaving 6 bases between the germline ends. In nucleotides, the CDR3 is TGTGCCAGCAGCTTAGTAGGAGCAACTAATGAAAAACTGTTTTTT. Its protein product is CASSLVGATNEKLFF.

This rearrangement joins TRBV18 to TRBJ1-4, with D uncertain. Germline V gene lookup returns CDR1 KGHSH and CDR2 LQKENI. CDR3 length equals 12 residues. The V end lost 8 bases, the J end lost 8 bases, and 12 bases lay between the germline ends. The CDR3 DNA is TGTGCCAGCGCCCTCACGGGAGAAAAACTGTTTTTT. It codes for CASALTGEKLFF.

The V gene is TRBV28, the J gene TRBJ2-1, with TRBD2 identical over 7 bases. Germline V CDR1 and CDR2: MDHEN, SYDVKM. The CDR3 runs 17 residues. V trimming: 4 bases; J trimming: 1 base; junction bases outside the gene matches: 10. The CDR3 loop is CASSSGTSGASYNEQFF. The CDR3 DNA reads TGTGCCAGCAGTTCAGGAACGAGCGGGGCGTCCTACAATGAGCAGTTCTTC.

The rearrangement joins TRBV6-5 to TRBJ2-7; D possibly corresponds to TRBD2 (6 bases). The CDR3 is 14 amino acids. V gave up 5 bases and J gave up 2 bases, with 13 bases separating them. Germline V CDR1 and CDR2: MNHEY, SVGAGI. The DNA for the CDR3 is TGTGCCAGCAGTACCCGGGACTCCGCCTACGAGCAGTACTTC. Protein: CASSTRDSAYEQYF.

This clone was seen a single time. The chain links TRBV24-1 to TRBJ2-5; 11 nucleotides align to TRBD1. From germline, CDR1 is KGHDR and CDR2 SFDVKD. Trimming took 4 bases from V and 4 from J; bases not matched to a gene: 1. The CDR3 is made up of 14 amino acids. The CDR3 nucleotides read TGTGCCACCAGTGAGGGACAGGGGGTAGAGACCCAGTACTTC. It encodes CATSEGQGVETQYF.

CDR3 region: CASSFQSTSGGRANTGELFF. CDR3 sequence (DNA): TGTGCCAGCAGCTTTCAGTCGACTAGCGGGGGGCGAGCGAACACCGGGGAGCTGTTTTTT. The rearrangement uses TRBV6-2 or TRBV6-3 and TRBJ2-2; TRBD2 matches 13 bases. The germline gives CDR1 MNHEY, CDR2 SVGEGT. The CDR3 consists of 20 residues. J was trimmed by 0 bases and V by 6 bases; bases with no gene match: 13.

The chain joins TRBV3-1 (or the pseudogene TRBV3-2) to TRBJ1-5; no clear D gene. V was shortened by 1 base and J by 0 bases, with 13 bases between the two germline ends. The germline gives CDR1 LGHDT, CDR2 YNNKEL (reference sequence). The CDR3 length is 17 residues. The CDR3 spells CASSQGVPGNSNQPQHF. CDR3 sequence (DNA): TGTGCCAGCAGCCAAGGGGTCCCGGGGAATAGCAATCAGCCCCAGCATTTT.

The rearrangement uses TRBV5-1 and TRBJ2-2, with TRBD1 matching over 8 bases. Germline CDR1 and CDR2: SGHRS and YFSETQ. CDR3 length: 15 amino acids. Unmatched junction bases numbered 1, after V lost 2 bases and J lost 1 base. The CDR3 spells CASSLTGGNTGELFF. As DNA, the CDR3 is TGCGCCAGCAGCTTAACAGGGGGGAACACCGGGGAGCTGTTTTTT.